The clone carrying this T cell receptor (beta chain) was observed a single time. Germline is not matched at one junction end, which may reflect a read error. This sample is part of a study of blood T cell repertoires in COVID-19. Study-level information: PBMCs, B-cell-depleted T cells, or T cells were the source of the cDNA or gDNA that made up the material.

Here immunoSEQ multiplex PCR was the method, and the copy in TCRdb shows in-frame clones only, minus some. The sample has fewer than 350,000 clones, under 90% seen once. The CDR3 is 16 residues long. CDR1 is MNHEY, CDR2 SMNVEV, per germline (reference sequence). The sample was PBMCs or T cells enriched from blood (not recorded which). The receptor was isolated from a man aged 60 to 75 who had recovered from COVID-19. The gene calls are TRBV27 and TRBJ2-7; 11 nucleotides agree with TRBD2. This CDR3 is CAGSFSTSGSVYEQYF. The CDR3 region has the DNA TGTGCCGGCAGTTTCTCCACTAGCGGGAGTGTCTACGAGCAGTACTTC.